These T cell receptor beta chains were read from a single sample in a study of PD-L1 blockade in urothelial cancer. Measured with immunoSEQ multiplex PCR; TCRdb has only the in-frame clones, and not every one. The data contain about 52,000 clones, around 79% of them singletons. The source material was PBMCs, sampled around atezolizumab (anti-PD-L1) treatment. The receptor set was obtained from a man in his sixties or seventies with urothelial cancer. CDR3s include the opening cysteine and the closing phenylalanine or tryptophan. A D gene is named only where the DNA matches it firmly. Clone size is given for some rows only: seen once, a few or many times, or a class if the clone is expanded.

CDR3 protein: CASSLRSRETQYF; CDR3 DNA: TGTGCCAGCAGCTTGAGATCGCGAGAGACCCAGTACTTC; D gene: .; V gene: TRBV5-6; clone size: .; J gene: TRBJ2-5
CDR3 protein: CASNVGHRRSYNEQFF; CDR3 DNA: TGTGCCAGCAATGTGGGACACCGACGTTCCTACAATGAGCAGTTCTTC; D gene: .; V gene: TRBV11-3; clone size: .; J gene: TRBJ2-1
CDR3 protein: CASSFYAGELFF; CDR3 DNA: TGTGCCAGCAGCTTTTATGCCGGGGAGCTGTTTTTT; D gene: .; V gene: TRBV7-9; clone size: .; J gene: TRBJ2-2
CDR3 protein: CASSQAYRGGNTEAFF; CDR3 DNA: TGCGCCAGCAGCCAAGCCTACCGAGGAGGCAACACTGAAGCTTTCTTT; D gene: .; V gene: TRBV4-1; clone size: .; J gene: TRBJ1-1
CDR3 protein: CASSGTNGNQPQHF; CDR3 DNA: TGTGCCAGCTCAGGGACAAATGGCAATCAGCCCCAGCATTTT; D gene: .; V gene: TRBV18; clone size: many; J gene: TRBJ1-5
CDR3 protein: CASSHWGGAYNEQFF; CDR3 DNA: TGTGCCAGTAGTCACTGGGGCGGAGCCTACAATGAGCAGTTCTTC; D gene: .; V gene: TRBV19; clone size: .; J gene: TRBJ2-1
CDR3 protein: CASSTLDRGSGYTF; CDR3 DNA: TGTGCCAGTAGTACCCTAGACAGGGGTAGCGGCTACACCTTC; D gene: TRBD1; V gene: TRBV19; clone size: .; J gene: TRBJ1-2
CDR3 protein: CASSQNPGLGQFF; CDR3 DNA: TGCGCCAGCAGCCAGAACCCGGGACTAGGACAGTTCTTC; D gene: TRBD2; V gene: TRBV4-3; clone size: .; J gene: TRBJ2-1
CDR3 protein: CASSQAMEQYF; CDR3 DNA: TGTGCCAGCAGTCAGGCTATGGAGCAGTACTTC; D gene: .; V gene: TRBV2; clone size: .; J gene: TRBJ2-7
CDR3 protein: CASSEAWGRGTYEQYF; CDR3 DNA: TGTGCCAGCAGTGAAGCGTGGGGCAGGGGTACTTACGAGCAGTACTTC; D gene: .; V gene: TRBV6-1; clone size: .; J gene: TRBJ2-7
CDR3 protein: CASGLWASGNNEQFF; CDR3 DNA: TGTGCTAGTGGTTTGTGGGCTAGCGGAAACAATGAGCAGTTCTTC; D gene: TRBD2; V gene: TRBV12-5; clone size: few; J gene: TRBJ2-1
CDR3 protein: CASSSRPGQGSYGYTF; CDR3 DNA: TGTGCCAGTAGTAGTAGACCGGGACAGGGATCCTATGGCTACACCTTC; D gene: TRBD1; V gene: TRBV19; clone size: once; J gene: TRBJ1-2
CDR3 protein: CASSLRQGFNEQFF; CDR3 DNA: TGTGCCAGCAGCTTACGCCAGGGGTTCAATGAGCAGTTCTTC; D gene: .; V gene: TRBV7-3; clone size: few; J gene: TRBJ2-1
CDR3 protein: CASSYSGATNEKLFF; CDR3 DNA: TGTGCCAGCAGTTATTCGGGGGCAACTAATGAAAAACTGTTTTTT; D gene: .; V gene: TRBV6-5; clone size: .; J gene: TRBJ1-4
CDR3 protein: CSAGGGGGTYEQYF; CDR3 DNA: TGCAGCGCCGGGGGAGGGGGGGGAACCTACGAGCAGTACTTC; D gene: .; V gene: TRBV29-1; clone size: few; J gene: TRBJ2-7
CDR3 protein: CASSPRRGGNTGELFF; CDR3 DNA: TGTGCCAGCAGCCCTCGGCGGGGGGGCAACACCGGGGAGCTGTTTTTT; D gene: TRBD2; V gene: TRBV27; clone size: once; J gene: TRBJ2-2
CDR3 protein: CASRPPGAGGYNEQFF; CDR3 DNA: TGTGCCAGCAGGCCTCCTGGAGCGGGAGGCTACAATGAGCAGTTCTTC; D gene: TRBD2; V gene: TRBV7-9; clone size: .; J gene: TRBJ2-1
CDR3 protein: CASSLGTGGPSYNEQFF; CDR3 DNA: TGTGCCAGCAGCTTAGGTACAGGGGGCCCCTCCTACAATGAGCAGTTCTTC; D gene: TRBD1; V gene: TRBV7-2; clone size: .; J gene: TRBJ2-1
CDR3 protein: CASSSFGQPQHF; CDR3 DNA: TGTGCCAGCAGCAGTTTCGGTCAGCCCCAGCATTTT; D gene: .; V gene: TRBV11-2; clone size: .; J gene: TRBJ1-5
CDR3 protein: CATSRDPTGKSPLHF; CDR3 DNA: TGTGCCACCAGCAGGGACCCAACAGGGAAATCACCCCTCCACTTT; D gene: .; V gene: TRBV15; clone size: .; J gene: TRBJ1-6
CDR3 protein: CAWSRSASGSYEQYF; CDR3 DNA: TGTGCCTGGAGCCGATCGGCTAGCGGCTCCTACGAGCAGTACTTC; D gene: TRBD2; V gene: TRBV30; clone size: .; J gene: TRBJ2-7
CDR3 protein: CASSLLAGGRETQYF; CDR3 DNA: TGTGCCAGCAGTTTACTAGCGGGAGGCCGAGAGACCCAGTACTTC; D gene: TRBD2; V gene: TRBV28; clone size: once; J gene: TRBJ2-5
CDR3 protein: CASSYKETQYF; CDR3 DNA: TGTGCCAGCAGCTACAAAGAGACCCAGTACTTC; D gene: .; V gene: TRBV7-9; clone size: .; J gene: TRBJ2-5
CDR3 protein: CASSQAGTALTNEKLFF; CDR3 DNA: TGTGCCAGCAGCCAAGCCGGGACAGCTCTAACTAATGAAAAACTGTTTTTT; D gene: TRBD1; V gene: TRBV4-2; clone size: once; J gene: TRBJ1-4
CDR3 protein: CASSLTGTGPNEKLFF; CDR3 DNA: TGTGCCAGCAGTTTAACGGGGACAGGGCCTAATGAAAAACTGTTTTTT; D gene: TRBD1; V gene: TRBV7-9; clone size: .; J gene: TRBJ1-4
CDR3 protein: CASSPRQGDDQPQHF; CDR3 DNA: TGTGCCAGCAGCCCGCGACAGGGTGACGATCAGCCCCAGCATTTT; D gene: TRBD1; V gene: TRBV4-2; clone size: few; J gene: TRBJ1-5
CDR3 protein: CSARRREEGFF; CDR3 DNA: TGCAGTGCTAGAAGACGGGAGGAGGGGTTCTTC; D gene: TRBD2; V gene: TRBV20-1; clone size: .; J gene: TRBJ2-1
CDR3 protein: CASSVGLYGYTF; CDR3 DNA: TGTGCCAGCTCGGTGGGGCTTTATGGCTACACCTTC; D gene: .; V gene: TRBV2; clone size: medium-sized; J gene: TRBJ1-2
CDR3 protein: CASRRQFMNTEAFF; CDR3 DNA: TGTGCCAGCAGAAGACAGTTCATGAACACTGAAGCTTTCTTT; D gene: .; V gene: TRBV6-5; clone size: .; J gene: TRBJ1-1
CDR3 protein: CAWSVLGTGVYEQYF; CDR3 DNA: TGTGCCTGGAGTGTACTGGGGACTGGGGTCTACGAGCAGTACTTC; D gene: .; V gene: TRBV30; clone size: .; J gene: TRBJ2-7
CDR3 protein: CASSARGASGGGEQFF; CDR3 DNA: TGTGCCAGCAGCGCCCGGGGGGCTAGCGGTGGGGGCGAGCAGTTCTTC; D gene: .; V gene: TRBV7-9; clone size: .; J gene: TRBJ2-1
CDR3 protein: CASSLERGSTEAFF; CDR3 DNA: TGTGCCAGCAGCTTAGAACGGGGTTCGACTGAAGCTTTCTTT; D gene: .; V gene: TRBV7-2; clone size: .; J gene: TRBJ1-1
CDR3 protein: CSGDFGTGYRYGNSPLHF; CDR3 DNA: TGCAGCGGTGATTTCGGGACAGGGTATCGCTATGGAAATTCACCCCTCCACTTT; D gene: TRBD1; V gene: TRBV29-1; clone size: .; J gene: TRBJ1-6
CDR3 protein: CASSTPAASTDTQYF; CDR3 DNA: TGTGCCAGTAGTACCCCAGCGGCTAGCACAGATACGCAGTATTTT; D gene: .; V gene: TRBV19; clone size: .; J gene: TRBJ2-3
CDR3 protein: CASSLLGLTDTQYF; CDR3 DNA: TGTGCCAGCAGCTTATTGGGGCTCACAGATACGCAGTATTTT; D gene: .; V gene: TRBV7-8; clone size: .; J gene: TRBJ2-3
CDR3 protein: CASSEGQGTYPF; CDR3 DNA: TGTGCCAGCAGTGAAGGACAGGGAACGTATCCCTTC; D gene: TRBD1; V gene: TRBV6-1; clone size: few; J gene: TRBJ1-2
CDR3 protein: CASSYEGTGVTDTQYF; CDR3 DNA: TGTGCCAGCAGTTACGAAGGGACAGGGGTCACAGATACGCAGTATTTT; D gene: TRBD1; V gene: TRBV6-5; clone size: .; J gene: TRBJ2-3
CDR3 protein: CASSPGDLEEFAFF; CDR3 DNA: TGTGCCAGCAGCCCAGGGGACCTGGAGGAATTCGCTTTCTTT; D gene: .; V gene: TRBV14; clone size: .; J gene: TRBJ1-1
CDR3 protein: CASSSPGTGRNNEQFF; CDR3 DNA: TGTGCCAGCAGCTCCCCCGGGACAGGGAGAAACAATGAGCAGTTCTTC; D gene: TRBD1; V gene: TRBV5-6; clone size: .; J gene: TRBJ2-1
CDR3 protein: CASSLATGWSRETQYF; CDR3 DNA: TGTGCCAGCAGCTTGGCTACAGGGTGGTCCAGAGAGACCCAGTACTTC; D gene: .; V gene: TRBV5-6; clone size: few; J gene: TRBJ2-5
CDR3 protein: CASNPTGGVTGELFF; CDR3 DNA: TGTGCCAGTAACCCTACGGGGGGTGTCACCGGGGAGCTGTTTTTT; D gene: TRBD2; V gene: TRBV19; clone size: few; J gene: TRBJ2-2
CDR3 protein: CASSMGLAGYEQYF; CDR3 DNA: TGTGCCAGTAGTATGGGACTAGCGGGCTACGAGCAGTACTTC; D gene: TRBD2; V gene: TRBV19; clone size: .; J gene: TRBJ2-7
CDR3 protein: CASSLDVGNTEAFF; CDR3 DNA: TGTGCCAGCAGCTTGGACGTCGGGAACACTGAAGCTTTCTTT; D gene: .; V gene: TRBV5-6; clone size: .; J gene: TRBJ1-1
CDR3 protein: CASSQLGVKENRGPYEQYF; CDR3 DNA: TGCGCCAGCAGTCAACTCGGGGTTAAGGAAAACAGGGGCCCCTACGAGCAGTACTTC; D gene: TRBD1; V gene: TRBV23-1; clone size: few; J gene: TRBJ2-7
CDR3 protein: CASSLRTGTNSPLHF; CDR3 DNA: TGTGCCAGCAGCCTCCGGACAGGGACTAATTCACCCCTCCACTTT; D gene: TRBD1; V gene: TRBV14; clone size: few; J gene: TRBJ1-6
CDR3 protein: CASSVGGPSYNEQFF; CDR3 DNA: TGTGCCAGCAGCGTGGGGGGGCCCTCCTACAATGAGCAGTTCTTC; D gene: .; V gene: TRBV9; clone size: .; J gene: TRBJ2-1
CDR3 protein: CASSLIAGGSNTGELFF; CDR3 DNA: TGCGCCAGCAGCTTAATAGCGGGAGGGTCTAACACCGGGGAGCTGTTTTTT; D gene: TRBD2; V gene: TRBV5-1; clone size: .; J gene: TRBJ2-2
CDR3 protein: CASRRDRATEAFF; CDR3 DNA: TGTGCCAGCAGAAGGGACAGGGCCACTGAAGCTTTCTTT; D gene: TRBD1; V gene: TRBV2; clone size: .; J gene: TRBJ1-1
CDR3 protein: CASSDGTGGPQYGYTF; CDR3 DNA: TGTGCCAGCAGCGACGGGACAGGGGGGCCTCAATATGGCTACACCTTC; D gene: TRBD1; V gene: TRBV4-2; clone size: .; J gene: TRBJ1-2